Listed below are T cell receptor beta chains from one sample, sequenced in a study of blood T cell repertoires in COVID-19. The table came from immunoSEQ multiplex PCR; TCRdb's copy has only in-frame clones and leaves some out. Counted here are 150,000 to 200,000 clones, about 87% occurring once; the ten biggest clones make up over 2%. Sequenced material: peripheral blood. Receptors originate from a woman of 80 years or more with COVID-19, enrolled during active disease. Both conserved end residues are part of each CDR3. Fields, in order: J gene, D gene, V gene, clone size, CDR3 DNA, CDR3 protein. D genes are given only for firm matches. Clone size is given for some rows only: seen once, a few or many times, or a class if the clone is expanded.

TRBJ1-2 | TRBD1 | TRBV7-2 | . | TGTGCCAGCAGCTTAGGGTTGGGACAGGGTAACTATGGCTACACCTTC | CASSLGLGQGNYGYTF
TRBJ2-5 | . | TRBV11-3 | . | TGTGCCAGCAGCTTACCGGGGGTCGATTCGACCCAGTACTTC | CASSLPGVDSTQYF
TRBJ2-1 | TRBD1 | TRBV6-4 | . | TGTGCCAGCGCACAGGGGTGGGGATCCAATGAGCAGTTCTTC | CASAQGWGSNEQFF
TRBJ1-4 | . | TRBV7-9 | . | TGTGCCAGCAGCTTAGCGACAGGAAATGAAAAACTGTTTTTT | CASSLATGNEKLFF
TRBJ2-5 | TRBD1 | TRBV5-4 | . | TGTGCCAGCAGGAAAGACAGGGGGTCGTGGGAGACCCAGTACTTC | CASRKDRGSWETQYF
TRBJ1-1 | . | TRBV28 | . | TGTGCCAGCAGTAATCCGGCTGAAGCTTTCTTT | CASSNPAEAFF
TRBJ1-5 | . | TRBV9 | . | TGTGCCAGCAGCGCAACAGGTTATAGCAATCAGCCCCAGCATTTT | CASSATGYSNQPQHF
TRBJ2-2 | . | TRBV5-1 | . | TGCGCCAGCACCCGCGAAGGGGGGAACACCGGGGAGCTGTTTTTT | CASTREGGNTGELFF
TRBJ2-4 | . | TRBV3-1/TRBV3-2 | . | TGTGCCAGCAGCCGCAGCTTAATCACAGCCAACATTCAGTACTTC | CASSRSLITANIQYF
TRBJ1-1 | . | TRBV4-3 | . | TGCGCCAGCAGCCAAGCGGGGGGTGCCGGTGAAGCTTTCTTT | CASSQAGGAGEAFF
TRBJ1-2 | . | TRBV28 | . | TGTGCCAGCGTAATGAGTCACAGGGCAGCTAACTATGGCTACACCTTC | CASVMSHRAANYGYTF
TRBJ2-1 | TRBD2 | TRBV19 | once | TGTGCCACCGATGTAGCGGGAGGCCCCTACAATGAGCAGTTCTTC | CATDVAGGPYNEQFF
TRBJ2-2 | . | TRBV27 | . | TGTGCCAGCAGTTCACGAGATAGCGGCACCGGGGAGCTGTTTTTT | CASSSRDSGTGELFF
TRBJ2-2 | TRBD1 | TRBV6-5 | . | TGTGCCAGCAGTTACTCGGACAGGGGTCTTACCGGGGAGCTGTTTTTT | CASSYSDRGLTGELFF
TRBJ1-6 | . | TRBV5-1 | . | TGCGCCAGCAGCCAAACCGAAGCAAATTCACCCCTCCACTTT | CASSQTEANSPLHF
TRBJ2-2 | TRBD1 | TRBV12-5 | . | TGTGCTAGTGGTTTGGTCACCGGGACAGGGGAAGCCGGGGAGCTGTTTTTT | CASGLVTGTGEAGELFF
TRBJ2-6 | . | TRBV27 | . | TGTGCCAGCAGTCCCCTTTTCGGTTCTGGGGCCAACGTCCTGACTTTC | CASSPLFGSGANVLTF
TRBJ1-6 | . | TRBV24-1 | . | TGTGCCACCATCACCCTCGACAGGAATAATTCACCCCTCCACTTT | CATITLDRNNSPLHF
TRBJ2-7 | . | TRBV11-1 | few | TGTGCCAGCAGCTTAGGATGGAGACAGTACTTC | CASSLGWRQYF
TRBJ1-5 | . | TRBV5-8 | . | TGTGCCAGCAACGCACAGAACAATCAGCCCCAGCATTTT | CASNAQNNQPQHF
TRBJ2-2 | TRBD2 | TRBV3-1/TRBV3-2 | once | TGTGCCAGCAGCCGATTTCACGGGGGGGCGAACACCGGGGAGCTGTTTTTT | CASSRFHGGANTGELFF
TRBJ1-4 | . | TRBV6-5 | . | TGTGCCAGCAGCCAAGACGGGGTAGCTAATGAAAAACTGTTTTTT | CASSQDGVANEKLFF
TRBJ2-1 | TRBD2 | TRBV4-1 | . | TGCGCCAGCAGCCACGAACTAGCGGGAGCCTACAATGAGCAGTTCTTC | CASSHELAGAYNEQFF
TRBJ1-3 | TRBD1 | TRBV18 | . | TGTGCCAGCTCGCAAGACAGGGTAAAAGCTGGAAACACCATATATTTT | CASSQDRVKAGNTIYF
TRBJ1-5 | TRBD1 | TRBV6-6 | . | TGTGCCAGCAACCCGCCGACAGGGGCCTCCAATCAGCCCCAGCATTTT | CASNPPTGASNQPQHF
TRBJ1-2 | TRBD1 | TRBV7-2 | . | TGTGCCAGCAGCCAGGGGGGCCTCTATGGCTACACCTTC | CASSQGGLYGYTF
TRBJ1-4 | TRBD1 | TRBV6-2/TRBV6-3 | . | TGTGCCAGCAGTGACCCCGGACAGGGTCTGGAAAAACTGTTTTTT | CASSDPGQGLEKLFF
TRBJ1-4 | . | TRBV4-1 | . | TGCGCCAGCAGCCACGAAGGCAGGGGCGATGAAAAACTGTTTTTT | CASSHEGRGDEKLFF
TRBJ2-4 | TRBD1 | TRBV2 | . | TGTGCCAGCAGAGCAGCTGGGACAGGGGGTAGCCTTAGGAACATTCAGTACTTC | CASRAAGTGGSLRNIQYF
TRBJ1-1 | . | TRBV5-6 | . | TGTGCCAGCAGCTTCCAGGGGAACACTGAAGCTTTCTTT | CASSFQGNTEAFF
TRBJ1-2 | . | TRBV7-2 | . | TGTGCCAGCAGCGCAAGCATCCTGGGGGGAGGAAATGGCTACACCTTC | CASSASILGGGNGYTF
TRBJ2-7 | . | TRBV7-9 | . | TGTGCCAGCAGCCCAGGGGCTGAATACTACGAGCAGTACTTC | CASSPGAEYYEQYF
TRBJ1-3 | . | TRBV7-2 | . | TGTGCCAGCAGCTTATGGCCAGGGGAAAACACCATATATTTT | CASSLWPGENTIYF
TRBJ1-2 | . | TRBV21-1 | . | TGTGCCAGCGAATTAGAAAACTATGGCTACACCTTC | CASELENYGYTF
TRBJ2-1 | TRBD2 | TRBV19 | . | TGTGCCAGTAGTAGCGGGAGGACTCCAAATGAGCAGTTCTTC | CASSSGRTPNEQFF
TRBJ1-3 | . | TRBV7-9 | . | TGTGCCAGCAGCTCCGGGGGGGAAGGAAACACCATATATTTT | CASSSGGEGNTIYF
TRBJ2-1 | . | TRBV5-1 | . | TGCGCCAGCAGCTTGGGGGACACTACCTACAATGAGCAGTTCTTC | CASSLGDTTYNEQFF
TRBJ2-2 | . | TRBV7-2 | . | TGTGCCAGCAGCTTACTAGCTTCTGGCGGGGAGCTGTTTTTT | CASSLLASGGELFF
TRBJ1-3 | . | TRBV6-1 | once | TGTGCCAGCAGTGAACAACAGGGCGTCGGAAACACCATATATTTT | CASSEQQGVGNTIYF
TRBJ2-1 | . | TRBV7-2 | . | TGTGCCAGCAGCTTAGTGGGTAGCTCCCATGAGCAGTTCTTC | CASSLVGSSHEQFF
TRBJ1-4 | . | TRBV3-1/TRBV3-2 | . | TGTGCCAGCAGCCGGACAGTAGCAACTAATGAAAAACTGTTTTTT | CASSRTVATNEKLFF
TRBJ2-1 | TRBD1 | TRBV7-2 | . | TGTGCCAGCAGCCTTCGACAGGGAACCTACAATGAGCAGTTCTTC | CASSLRQGTYNEQFF
TRBJ1-1 | . | TRBV28 | . | TGTGCCAGCAGTTTACCCGGACAGCCAATTTTCTTT | CASSLPGQPIFF
TRBJ2-7 | TRBD1 | TRBV28 | . | TGTGCCAGCAGGTCCCCCGGGACAGGGGCCTACGAGCAGTACTTC | CASRSPGTGAYEQYF
TRBJ2-7 | . | TRBV7-2 | once | TGTGCCAGCAGCTTAGTCGGTAGGGGGATCGGCGAGCAGTACTTC | CASSLVGRGIGEQYF
TRBJ2-7 | TRBD1 | TRBV9 | once | TGTGCCAGCAGCGTCGGACAGGGGGCATACGAGCAGTACTTC | CASSVGQGAYEQYF
TRBJ2-5 | TRBD2 | TRBV9 | . | TGTGCCAGCAGCCGGACTAGCGGGGTACAAGAGACCCAGTACTTC | CASSRTSGVQETQYF
TRBJ1-6 | TRBD1 | TRBV4-1 | . | TGCGCCAGCAGCCAAGACCCCCCGCAGGGGGGCTCACCCCTCCACTTT | CASSQDPPQGGSPLHF
TRBJ2-7 | TRBD1 | TRBV6-5 | . | TGTGCCAGCGGAAGACAGGGGACGATTGACGAGCAGTACTTC | CASGRQGTIDEQYF